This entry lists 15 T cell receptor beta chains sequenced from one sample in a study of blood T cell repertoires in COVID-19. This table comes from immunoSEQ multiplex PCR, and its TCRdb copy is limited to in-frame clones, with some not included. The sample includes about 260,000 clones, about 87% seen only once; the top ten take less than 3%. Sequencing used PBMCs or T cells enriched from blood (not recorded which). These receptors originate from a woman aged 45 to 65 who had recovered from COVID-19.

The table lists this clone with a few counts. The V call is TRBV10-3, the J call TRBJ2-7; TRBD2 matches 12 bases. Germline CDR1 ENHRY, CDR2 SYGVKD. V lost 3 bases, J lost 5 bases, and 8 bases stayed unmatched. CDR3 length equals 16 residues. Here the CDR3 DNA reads TGTGCCATCAGTGATATCCCTAGCGGGAGGGCCCACGAGCAGTACTTC. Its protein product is CAISDIPSGRAHEQYF.

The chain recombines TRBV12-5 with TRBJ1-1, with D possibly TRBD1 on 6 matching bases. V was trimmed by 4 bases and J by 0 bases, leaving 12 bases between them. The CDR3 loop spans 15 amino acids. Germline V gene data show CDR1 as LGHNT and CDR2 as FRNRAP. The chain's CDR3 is CASGSRGGMNTEAFF. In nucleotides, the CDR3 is TGTGCTAGTGGTTCGAGGGGGGGGATGAACACTGAAGCTTTCTTT.

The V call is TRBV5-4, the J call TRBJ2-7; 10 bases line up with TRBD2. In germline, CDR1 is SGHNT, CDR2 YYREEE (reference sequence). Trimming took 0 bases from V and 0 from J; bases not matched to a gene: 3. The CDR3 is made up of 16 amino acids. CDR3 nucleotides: TGTGCCAGCAGCTTGGCCCCTAGCGGGGGCTCCTACGAGCAGTACTTC. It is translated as CASSLAPSGGSYEQYF. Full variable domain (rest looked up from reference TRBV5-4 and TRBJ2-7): ETGVTQSPTHLIKTRGQQVTLRCSSQSGHNTVSWYQQALGQGPQFIFQYYREEENGRGNFPPRFSGLQFPNYSSELNVNALELDDSALYLCASSLAPSGGSYEQYFGPGTRLTVT.

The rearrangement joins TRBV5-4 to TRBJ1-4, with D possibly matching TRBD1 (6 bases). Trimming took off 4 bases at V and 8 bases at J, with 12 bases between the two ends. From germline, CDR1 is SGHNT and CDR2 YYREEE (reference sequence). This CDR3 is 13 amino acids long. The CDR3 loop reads CASSTNRAEKLFF. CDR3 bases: TGTGCCAGCAGCACGAACAGGGCCGAAAAACTGTTTTTT.

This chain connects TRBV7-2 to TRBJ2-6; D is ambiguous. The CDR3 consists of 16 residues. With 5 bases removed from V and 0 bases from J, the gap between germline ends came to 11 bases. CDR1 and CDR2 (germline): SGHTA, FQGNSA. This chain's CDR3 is CASSLWANSGANVLTF. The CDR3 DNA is TGTGCCAGCAGCCTCTGGGCGAACTCTGGGGCCAACGTCCTGACTTTC.

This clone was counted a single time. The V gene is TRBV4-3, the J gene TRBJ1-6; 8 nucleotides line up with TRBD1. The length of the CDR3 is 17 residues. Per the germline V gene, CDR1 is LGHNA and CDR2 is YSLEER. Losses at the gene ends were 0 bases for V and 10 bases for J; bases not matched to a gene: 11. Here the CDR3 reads CASSQEPPRTGRSPLHF. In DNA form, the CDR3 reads TGCGCCAGCAGCCAAGAACCTCCTAGGACAGGGAGATCACCCCTCCACTTT.

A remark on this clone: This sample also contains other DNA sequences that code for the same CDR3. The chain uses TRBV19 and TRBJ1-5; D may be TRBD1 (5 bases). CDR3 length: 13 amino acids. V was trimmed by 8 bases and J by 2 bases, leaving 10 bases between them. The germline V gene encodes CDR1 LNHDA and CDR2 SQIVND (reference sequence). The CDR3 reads CASSQGGNQPQHF. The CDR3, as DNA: TGTGCCAGTTCTCAGGGTGGCAATCAGCCCCAGCATTTT.

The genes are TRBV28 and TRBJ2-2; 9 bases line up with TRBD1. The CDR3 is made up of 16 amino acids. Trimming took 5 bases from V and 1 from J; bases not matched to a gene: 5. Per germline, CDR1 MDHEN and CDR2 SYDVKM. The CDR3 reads CASSLGTGLNTGELFF. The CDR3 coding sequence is TGTGCCAGCAGTCTAGGGACAGGGTTGAACACCGGGGAGCTGTTTTTT.

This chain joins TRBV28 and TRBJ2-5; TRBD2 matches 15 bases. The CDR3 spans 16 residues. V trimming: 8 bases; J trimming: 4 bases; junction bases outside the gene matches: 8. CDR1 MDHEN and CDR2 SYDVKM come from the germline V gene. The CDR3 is CASGGTSGRKGETQYF. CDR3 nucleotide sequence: TGTGCCAGCGGGGGGACTAGCGGGAGGAAAGGAGAGACCCAGTACTTC.

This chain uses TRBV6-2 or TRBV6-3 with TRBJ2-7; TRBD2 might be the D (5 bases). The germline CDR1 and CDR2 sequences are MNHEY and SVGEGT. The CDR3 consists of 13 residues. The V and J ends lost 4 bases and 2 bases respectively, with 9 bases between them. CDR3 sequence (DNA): TGTGCCAGCAGTTTGCGGGTTGCCTACGAGCAGTACTTC. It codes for CASSLRVAYEQYF.

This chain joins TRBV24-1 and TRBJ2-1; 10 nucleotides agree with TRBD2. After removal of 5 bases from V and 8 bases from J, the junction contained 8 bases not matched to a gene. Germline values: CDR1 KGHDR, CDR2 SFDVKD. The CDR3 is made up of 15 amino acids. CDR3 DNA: TGTGCCACCAGTGGCGGTAGCGGGAGGTCCCATGAGCAGTTCTTC. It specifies CATSGGSGRSHEQFF.

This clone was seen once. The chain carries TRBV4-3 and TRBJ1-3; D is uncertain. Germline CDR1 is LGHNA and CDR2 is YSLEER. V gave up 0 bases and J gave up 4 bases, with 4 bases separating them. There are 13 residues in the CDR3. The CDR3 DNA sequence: TGCGCCAGCAGCCAAGATCCGGGAAACACCATATATTTT. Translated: CASSQDPGNTIYF.

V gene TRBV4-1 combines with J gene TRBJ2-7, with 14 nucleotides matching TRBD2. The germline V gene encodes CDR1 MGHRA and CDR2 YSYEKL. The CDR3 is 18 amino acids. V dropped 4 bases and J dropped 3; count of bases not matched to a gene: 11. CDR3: CASSPRLAGGHGYYEQYF. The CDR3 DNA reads TGCGCCAGCAGCCCAAGACTAGCGGGAGGGCACGGTTACTACGAGCAGTACTTC.

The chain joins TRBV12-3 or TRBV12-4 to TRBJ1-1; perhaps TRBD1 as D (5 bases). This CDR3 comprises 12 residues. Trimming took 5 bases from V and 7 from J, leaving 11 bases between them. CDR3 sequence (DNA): TGTGCCAGCAGTAGACAGACAAGTGAAGCTTTCTTT. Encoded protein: CASSRQTSEAFF.

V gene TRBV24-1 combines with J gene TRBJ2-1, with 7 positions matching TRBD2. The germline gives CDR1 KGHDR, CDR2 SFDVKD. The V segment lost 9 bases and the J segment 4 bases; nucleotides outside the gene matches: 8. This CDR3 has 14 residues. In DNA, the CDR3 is TGTGCCACCCGTTCCAGCGGGGTTTACAATGAGCAGTTCTTC. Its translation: CATRSSGVYNEQFF.